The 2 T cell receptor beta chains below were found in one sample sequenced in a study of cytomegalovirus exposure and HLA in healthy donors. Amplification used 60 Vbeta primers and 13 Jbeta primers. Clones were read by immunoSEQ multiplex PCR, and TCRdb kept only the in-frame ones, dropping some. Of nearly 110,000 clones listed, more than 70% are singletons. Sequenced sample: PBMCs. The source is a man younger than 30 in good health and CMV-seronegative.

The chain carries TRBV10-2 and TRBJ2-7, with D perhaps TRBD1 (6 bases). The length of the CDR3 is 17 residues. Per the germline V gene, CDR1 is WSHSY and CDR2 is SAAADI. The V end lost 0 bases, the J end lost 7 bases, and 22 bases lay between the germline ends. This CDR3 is CASSESPYRVPSGEQYF. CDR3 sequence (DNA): TGCGCCAGCAGTGAGTCGCCCTACAGGGTACCCTCGGGGGAGCAGTACTTC.

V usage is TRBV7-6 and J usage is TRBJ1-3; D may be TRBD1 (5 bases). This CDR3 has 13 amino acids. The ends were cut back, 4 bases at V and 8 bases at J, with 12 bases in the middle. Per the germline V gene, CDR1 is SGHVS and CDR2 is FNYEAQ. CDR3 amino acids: CASSSWGGDTIYF. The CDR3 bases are TGTGCCAGCAGCTCTTGGGGGGGGGACACCATATATTTT.